The text below deals with one T cell receptor beta chain. This sample stems from a study of sequential checkpoint blockade in melanoma. Produced via immunoSEQ multiplex PCR; TCRdb's table is partial and in-frame only. Among some 5,400 clones listed, around 20% were seen once. The sample's treatment: randomized to nivolumab then ipilimumab (arm A) or the reverse (arm B). This receptor was identified in a human donor with melanoma. Sample: tumor tissue (inferred from file names), taken from a patient given nivolumab and ipilimumab in sequence.

CDR3 DNA: TGCAGCGTTCGGAAGGGAGGCACAGATACGCAGTATTTT. It specifies CSVRKGGTDTQYF. This chain joins TRBV29-1 and TRBJ2-3; D is perhaps TRBD2 (5 bases). The CDR3 contains 13 residues. Germline CDR1 SQVTM, CDR2 ANQGSEA. Trimming took 5 bases from V and 1 from J, leaving 10 bases between them.